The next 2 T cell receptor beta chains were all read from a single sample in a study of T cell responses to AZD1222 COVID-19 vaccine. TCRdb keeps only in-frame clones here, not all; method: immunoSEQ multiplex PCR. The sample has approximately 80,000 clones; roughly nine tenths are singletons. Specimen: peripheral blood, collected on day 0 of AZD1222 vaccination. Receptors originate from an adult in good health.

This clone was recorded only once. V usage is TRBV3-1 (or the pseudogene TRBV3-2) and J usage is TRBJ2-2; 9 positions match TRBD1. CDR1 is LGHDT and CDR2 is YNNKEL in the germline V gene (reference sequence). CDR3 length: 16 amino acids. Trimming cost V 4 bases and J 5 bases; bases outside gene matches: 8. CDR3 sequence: CASSPPGQGSTGELFF. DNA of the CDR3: TGTGCCAGCAGCCCACCGGGACAGGGATCGACCGGGGAGCTGTTTTTT.

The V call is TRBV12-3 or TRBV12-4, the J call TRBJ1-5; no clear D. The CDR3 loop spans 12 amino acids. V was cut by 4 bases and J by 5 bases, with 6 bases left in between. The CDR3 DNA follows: TGTGCCAGCAGTTCCTCCGATCAGCCCCAGCATTTT. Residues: CASSSSDQPQHF.